These 7 T cell receptor beta chains came from one sample sequenced in a study of spatial heterogeneity in lung cancer. The time point denotes: blood at routine non-recurrence follow-up after resection. Unsorted whole RNA of tumor, nontumor lung or frozen PBMC was sequenced. TCRdb itself ran the 5' RACE reads through MiXCR, one entry per CDR3 protein. This sample has roughly 120,000 distinct CDR3 sequences, with 10% to 15% found just once. Sequences were derived from PBMCs, sampled at follow-up. The receptors derive from a male donor with early-stage non-small cell lung cancer.

This clonotype was found a few times. The chain has TRBV20-1 and TRBJ2-7, with D unresolved. Between the trimmed V and J ends, which lost 7 bases and 3 bases, there was a span of 16 bases. Germline CDR1 DFQATT, CDR2 SNEGSKA (reference sequence). The CDR3 is made up of 13 amino acids. The CDR3 loop is CSGRRHAYYEQYF. CDR3 sequence (DNA): TGCAGTGGCCGAAGACATGCATACTACGAGCAGTACTTC.

This clonotype has just a few counts. The CDR3 bases are TGTGCCAGCAGACACGGGACAGGGGCGCGTCAGCCCCAGCATTTT. As protein: CASRHGTGARQPQHF. The chain links TRBV6-1 to TRBJ1-5; 10 nucleotides line up with TRBD1. Trimming took 6 bases from V and 6 from J; bases not matched to a gene: 8. Germline loops: CDR1 MNHNS, CDR2 SASEGT. The CDR3 runs 15 residues.

This clonotype turned up a few times. The CDR3 region is CATPPADTQYF. In DNA form, the CDR3 reads TGTGCCACCCCTCCCGCAGATACGCAGTATTTT. The rearrangement uses TRBV28 and TRBJ2-3; unclear D gene. Trimming removed 10 bases at V and 4 bases at J, with 9 bases between. From germline, CDR1 is MDHEN and CDR2 SYDVKM. The CDR3 contains 11 residues. Complete variable domain (other parts from reference TRBV28 and TRBJ2-3): DVKVTQSSRYLVKRTGEKVFLECVQDMDHENMFWYRQDPGLGLRLIYFSYDVKMKEKGDIPEGYSVSREKKERFSLILESASTNQTSMYLCATPPADTQYFGPGTRLTVL.

This clonotype has a count of ten or more. The chain employs TRBV4-2 and TRBJ2-1; D might be TRBD1 or TRBD2, each matching 7 bases. V lost 2 bases, J lost 0 bases, and 11 bases lay in between. Germline loops: CDR1 LGHNA, CDR2 YNFKEQ. This CDR3 contains 16 residues. CDR3 sequence (DNA): TGTGCCAGCAGCCAACAGGGGGGGGCCTCCTACAATGAGCAGTTCTTC. It encodes CASSQQGGASYNEQFF.

This clonotype was seen a few times. The V gene is TRBV7-2, the J gene TRBJ2-5; 9 nucleotides align to TRBD2. V dropped 5 bases and J dropped 8; count of bases not matched to a gene: 6. Germline V gives CDR1 SGHTA, CDR2 FQGNSA. CDR3 length: 13 residues. The CDR3 region has the DNA TGTGCCAGCAGCAGCGGCGGGACTAGCACCCAGTACTTC. Translated, it gives CASSSGGTSTQYF.

This clonotype was recorded many times. The CDR3 is CSATRDRGGEAFF. The CDR3 nucleotides read TGCAGTGCTACCAGGGACAGGGGAGGTGAAGCTTTCTTT. The genes are TRBV20-1 and TRBJ1-1; 10 bases agree with TRBD1. The V segment lost 4 bases and the J segment 7 bases; nucleotides outside the gene matches: 6. This CDR3 spans 13 amino acids. Germline loops: CDR1 DFQATT, CDR2 SNEGSKA (reference sequence).

This clonotype has at least ten counts. The rearrangement links TRBV2 to TRBJ1-1; 7 nucleotides match TRBD1. J was trimmed by 3 bases and V by 0 bases; bases with no gene match: 4. Germline V gene data show CDR1 as SNHLY and CDR2 as FYNNEI. This CDR3 spans 15 amino acids. The CDR3 reads CASSEAGDSYTEAFF. In DNA form, the CDR3 reads TGTGCCAGCAGTGAAGCGGGGGACAGCTACACTGAAGCTTTCTTT. Supplemented by reference TRBV2 and TRBJ1-1, the full variable domain reads EPEVTQTPSHQVTQMGQEVILRCVPISNHLYFYWYRQILGQKVEFLVSFYNNEISEKSEIFDDQFSVERPDGSNFTLKIRSTKLEDSAMYFCASSEAGDSYTEAFFGQGTRLTVV.